This T cell receptor beta chain was recovered during a study of shared clonotypes between healthy human individuals. Clones were sequenced by immunoSEQ multiplex PCR, and TCRdb holds only the in-frame ones, with some missing. The sample has roughly 2.2 million clones, 85% to 95% seen once. This clone has a single count. Its antigen is unidentified. Germline assignment: CDR1 MDHEN and CDR2 SYDVKM. The CDR3 length is 17 residues. Trimming stripped 1 base from V and 8 bases from J, with 23 bases between. Study-level results: In general, naive subsets displayed greater estimated richness than memory subsets did. Non-shared clonotypes were found to have lower generation probabilities than the clonotypes that were shared by all four of the sorted-subset donors.

The material sequenced was naive CD4+ T cells from PBMCs. Stated subset: CD45RA+ positively selected. The TCR sequence derives from a man aged 18 to 29 in good health. Some clones in this sample may be carry-over from other donors' samples. The chain employs TRBV28 and TRBJ1-1, with D uncertain. DNA for the CDR3: TGTGCCAGCAGTTTATTGCCCCGATTGGGTGGGGTAGGCGAAGCTTTCTTT. Protein product: CASSLLPRLGGVGEAFF.